This is a list of T cell receptor beta chains from one sample in a study of type 1 regulatory T cells. Each CDR3 protein gets one entry after TCRdb re-called the reads with MiXCR. The sample holds 80,000 to 100,000 distinct CDR3 sequences; 31% are singletons and the top ten take 2% to 2.5%. Sequencing was done on a sample of CD4+ T cells, either the whole sample or a sorted fraction (not recorded which). Receptors were obtained from a human donor in good health. The CDR3 runs from the conserved cysteine through the conserved F or W. The order of the fields is CDR3 DNA, CDR3 protein, D gene, clone size, CDR3 length, V gene, J gene. D genes are given only for firm matches. Rows may omit the clone size; those that give it use once, few, many or a size class.

CDR3 DNA: TGTGCCACGGGGGTAACGGGGTCCACAGATACGCAGTATTTT
CDR3 protein: CATGVTGSTDTQYF
D gene: NA
clone size: NA
CDR3 length: 14
V gene: TRBV19
J gene: TRBJ2-3

CDR3 DNA: TGCGCCAGCAGACGAGCGGGAGGCACCCTTAGGTCCTACAATGAGCAGTTCTTC
CDR3 protein: CASRRAGGTLRSYNEQFF
D gene: TRBD2
clone size: NA
CDR3 length: 18
V gene: TRBV5-1
J gene: TRBJ2-1

CDR3 DNA: TGTGCCAGCAGCGTTAGCGGGAGCACCTACAATGAGCAGTTCTTC
CDR3 protein: CASSVSGSTYNEQFF
D gene: TRBD2
clone size: NA
CDR3 length: 15
V gene: TRBV7-2
J gene: TRBJ2-1

CDR3 DNA: TGCGCCAGCAGCTTGGGGTCTTCCTACGAGCAGTACTTC
CDR3 protein: CASSLGSSYEQYF
D gene: NA
clone size: many
CDR3 length: 13
V gene: TRBV5-1
J gene: TRBJ2-7

CDR3 DNA: TGTGCCATCAGTGAGTCGTCAAATAGGGAGACCCAGTACTTC
CDR3 protein: CAISESSNRETQYF
D gene: NA
clone size: NA
CDR3 length: 14
V gene: TRBV10-3
J gene: TRBJ2-5

CDR3 DNA: TGCAGTGCCATGAATTCTGAGCAGTTCTTC
CDR3 protein: CSAMNSEQFF
D gene: NA
clone size: few
CDR3 length: 10
V gene: TRBV20-1
J gene: TRBJ2-1

CDR3 DNA: TGTGCCAGCAGTGGGACAGGAGAAACTGAAAAACTGTTTTTT
CDR3 protein: CASSGTGETEKLFF
D gene: TRBD1
clone size: NA
CDR3 length: 14
V gene: TRBV2
J gene: TRBJ1-4

CDR3 DNA: TGCGCCAGCAGCTTGCTAGCGGGAGGAGTGGAGACCCAGTACTTC
CDR3 protein: CASSLLAGGVETQYF
D gene: TRBD2
clone size: NA
CDR3 length: 15
V gene: TRBV5-1
J gene: TRBJ2-5

CDR3 DNA: TGCGTCAGCAGGGTTGCGAACTCCTACGAGCAGTACTTC
CDR3 protein: CVSRVANSYEQYF
D gene: NA
clone size: once
CDR3 length: 13
V gene: TRBV10-2
J gene: TRBJ2-7

CDR3 DNA: TGCGCCAGCAGCCAAGTTTGGGGGACAGCAGATACGCAGTATTTT
CDR3 protein: CASSQVWGTADTQYF
D gene: TRBD1
clone size: NA
CDR3 length: 15
V gene: TRBV4-1
J gene: TRBJ2-3

CDR3 DNA: TGCGCCAGCAGCCAGCCGGGACTGGACGAGCAGTACTTC
CDR3 protein: CASSQPGLDEQYF
D gene: NA
clone size: NA
CDR3 length: 13
V gene: TRBV4-1
J gene: TRBJ2-7

CDR3 DNA: TGCGCCAGCAGCCAACCCGCCGGGACCGACACCTACAATGAGCAGTTCTTC
CDR3 protein: CASSQPAGTDTYNEQFF
D gene: NA
clone size: NA
CDR3 length: 17
V gene: TRBV5-1
J gene: TRBJ2-1

CDR3 DNA: TGCGCCAGCAGCTTAGACAGGGGTGCAGATACGCAGTATTTT
CDR3 protein: CASSLDRGADTQYF
D gene: TRBD1
clone size: NA
CDR3 length: 14
V gene: TRBV5-1
J gene: TRBJ2-3

CDR3 DNA: TGTGCCAGCAGAGTGGGGGGCGGGAGCCACAATGAGCAGTTCTTC
CDR3 protein: CASRVGGGSHNEQFF
D gene: NA
clone size: NA
CDR3 length: 15
V gene: TRBV12-3/TRBV12-4
J gene: TRBJ2-1

CDR3 DNA: TGTGCCAGCACCCCTACTAGGCGGGAGCGGAATGAGCAGTTCTTC
CDR3 protein: CASTPTRRERNEQFF
D gene: TRBD2
clone size: NA
CDR3 length: 15
V gene: TRBV6-6
J gene: TRBJ2-1

CDR3 DNA: TGTGCCAGCAGCCTACCGGGACAGCCAAATGGCTACACCTTC
CDR3 protein: CASSLPGQPNGYTF
D gene: TRBD1
clone size: few
CDR3 length: 14
V gene: TRBV12-3/TRBV12-4
J gene: TRBJ1-2

CDR3 DNA: TGCAGTGCTCCTTCGACAGGGATAACGAATTCACTCCTCCACTTT
CDR3 protein: CSAPSTGITNSLLHF
D gene: TRBD1
clone size: NA
CDR3 length: 15
V gene: TRBV20-1
J gene: TRBJ1-6

CDR3 DNA: TGTGCCAGCAGCCAAGTTGGGACAGGGGAGGCCAACGTCCTGACTTTC
CDR3 protein: CASSQVGTGEANVLTF
D gene: TRBD1
clone size: NA
CDR3 length: 16
V gene: TRBV13
J gene: TRBJ2-6